These 9 T cell receptor beta chains came from one sample sequenced in a study of CD8 T cells in Susac syndrome. A quantity of about 0.5 to 1 ug RNA underwent reverse transcription using random hexamers. TCRdb re-analysed the immunoSEQ multiplex PCR reads in MiXCR, keeping a single row per CDR3 protein. The sample carries fewer than 150,000 distinct CDR3 sequences, about 95% recorded once. The sequencing input was CD4+ T cells from PBMCs. The receptors stem from a human donor in good health.

The genes are TRBV6-5 and TRBJ1-1; 7 positions agree with TRBD1. The trim removed 2 bases at V and 4 bases at J, leaving 4 bases unmatched. CDR1 and CDR2 from the germline V gene are MNHEY and SVGAGI. This CDR3 has 14 residues. This chain's CDR3 is CASSYTTGSTEAFF. The CDR3 DNA reads as TGTGCCAGCAGTTACACGACAGGGAGCACTGAAGCTTTCTTT.

The gene calls are TRBV7-6 and TRBJ2-3, with 11 bases identical to TRBD2. The CDR3 consists of 17 residues. Unmatched junction bases numbered 5, after V lost 1 base and J lost 2 bases. The germline V gene encodes CDR1 SGHVS and CDR2 FNYEAQ. The CDR3 reads CASSLGPGLAATDTQYF. The CDR3 DNA follows: TGTGCCAGCAGCTTAGGGCCGGGACTAGCGGCCACAGATACGCAGTATTTT.

This rearrangement joins TRBV2 to TRBJ2-7, with 7 bases identical to TRBD1. CDR3 length: 14 residues. After removal of 8 bases from V and 2 bases from J, the junction contained 9 bases not matched to a gene. CDR1 and CDR2 from the germline V gene are SNHLY and FYNNEI. The DNA for the CDR3 is TGTGCCAGCTCTCGGACAGGATCTCCCTACGAGCAGTACTTC. This sequence encodes CASSRTGSPYEQYF.

This clonotype was counted a few times. The chain combines TRBV3-1 with TRBJ2-7; D call uncertain. The CDR3 totals 11 residues. Trimming left V 4 bases short and J 6 bases short, with 7 bases between. Germline CDR1 reads LGHDT; CDR2 reads YNNKEL (reference sequence). The DNA of the CDR3 is TGTGCCAGCAGCCTCTCAGGCGAGCAGTACTTC. Residues: CASSLSGEQYF.

V gene TRBV12-3 or TRBV12-4 combines with J gene TRBJ2-2; TRBD2 might be the D (6 bases). V was cut by 5 bases and J by 6 bases, with 13 bases left in between. The CDR3 is made up of 14 amino acids. The CDR3 region is CASSTGLLAGELFF. CDR3 nucleotides: TGTGCCAGCAGTACGGGACTTTTGGCCGGGGAGCTGTTTTTT.

V and J are TRBV6-5 and TRBJ2-3; 8 bases are shared with TRBD2. After removal of 5 bases from V and 6 bases from J, the junction contained 7 bases not matched to a gene. Germline lookup yields CDR1 MNHEY and CDR2 SVGAGI. The length of the CDR3 is 14 residues. CDR3 sequence: CASSLGGRPDTQYF. In nucleotides, the CDR3 is TGTGCCAGCAGTCTGGGCGGGAGGCCCGATACGCAGTATTTT.

The chain couples TRBV20-1 to TRBJ2-7; D unresolved. Germline CDR1 is DFQATT and CDR2 is SNEGSKA (reference sequence). CDR3 length: 13 amino acids. V lost 5 bases and J 7 bases, leaving 18 bases between the germline ends. CDR3 protein: CSARPEVVREQYF. Written as DNA, the CDR3 is TGCAGTGCTCGTCCCGAGGTCGTAAGGGAGCAGTACTTC.

The rearrangement joins TRBV30 to TRBJ2-7, with D uncertain. This CDR3 has 11 residues. Germline V CDR1 and CDR2: GTSNPN, SVGIG (reference sequence). Deletions cut 2 bases from V and 2 bases from J, with 4 bases between. In DNA, the CDR3 is TGTGCCTGGAGTTACACCTACGAGCAGTACTTC. This codes for CAWSYTYEQYF.

The rearrangement uses TRBV3-1 and TRBJ2-7; the D gene is possibly TRBD2 (5 bases). Looked up from germline, CDR1 is LGHDT and CDR2 is YNNKEL (reference sequence). The CDR3 runs 13 residues. With 10 bases removed from V and 6 bases from J, the gap between germline ends came to 19 bases. CDR3 loop: CATSSSTRREQYF. The CDR3 DNA follows: TGTGCCACCTCTAGCTCAACTCGTCGCGAGCAGTACTTC.